Shown below are 8 T cell receptor beta chains from a single sample sequenced in a study of T cell repertoires in cytomegalovirus infection. TCRdb redid the calling of the reads with MiXCR, one entry per CDR3 protein. The data contain around 300,000 distinct CDR3 sequences, less than 25% of them seen just once; the ten biggest clones take up roughly 19%. These receptors are not linked to any known antigen. The source was cultured PBMCs, collected from culture after CMV antigen stimulation. The receptor set was obtained from a human donor in good health (CMV status not recorded). Some clones in this sample may be carry-over from other donors' samples.

This clonotype showed up just a few times. CDR3: CASSQEGRGSLNTEAFF. The CDR3 DNA reads as TGTGCCAGCAGCCAAGAGGGAAGGGGATCCCTGAACACTGAAGCTTTCTTT. The chain is built from TRBV14 and TRBJ1-1, with TRBD1 as a possible D gene (5 bases). Germline V gene data show CDR1 as SGHDN and CDR2 as FVKESK. V lost 0 bases, J lost 0 bases, and 14 bases lay in between. The CDR3 has 17 residues.

V usage is TRBV20-1 and J usage is TRBJ2-1, with a possible D match to TRBD2 (6 bases). Germline-derived CDR1 and CDR2 are DFQATT and SNEGSKA (reference sequence). Trimming took 6 bases from V and 0 from J, leaving 12 bases between them. This CDR3 has 14 residues. CDR3 loop: CSATGGSSYNEQFF. CDR3 bases: TGCAGTGCCACCGGGGGTAGCTCCTACAATGAGCAGTTCTTC.

The chain has TRBV29-1 and TRBJ2-7; D gene uncertain. Germline V lookup: CDR1 SQVTM, CDR2 ANQGSEA. V shed 5 bases and J shed 0 bases, with 8 bases lying between them. The CDR3 is 12 amino acids. CDR3 sequence (DNA): TGCAGCGTTCGCTCGAGCTCCTACGAGCAGTACTTC. Encoded protein: CSVRSSSYEQYF.

This clonotype was detected ten times or more. The chain uses TRBV6-6 and TRBJ2-2; D may be TRBD2 (5 bases). The V end was cut by 7 bases, the J end by 6 bases, with 12 bases between. The CDR3 runs 13 residues. CDR1 is MNHNY and CDR2 is SVGAGI in the germline V gene (reference sequence). CDR3 sequence reads: CASIDAGAGELFF. In DNA form, the CDR3 reads TGTGCCAGCATCGACGCCGGGGCCGGGGAGCTGTTTTTT.

As DNA, the CDR3 is TGTGCCAGCAGCGTACCAGGAGGCATCACTGAAGCTTTCTTT. Protein product: CASSVPGGITEAFF. The chain carries TRBV6-2 or TRBV6-3 and TRBJ1-1; unclear D gene. V was shortened by 6 bases and J by 4 bases, with 15 bases between the two germline ends. Per germline, CDR1 MNHEY and CDR2 SVGEGT. This CDR3 is 14 amino acids long.

V gene TRBV6-6 combines with J gene TRBJ2-2, with D maybe TRBD2 (5 bases). In germline, CDR1 is MNHNY, CDR2 SVGAGI (reference sequence). This CDR3 spans 16 amino acids. V was trimmed by 5 bases and J by 1 base, leaving 14 bases between them. The CDR3 sequence: CASSPGLGGNTGELFF. The CDR3 nucleotides read TGTGCCAGCAGTCCCGGGCTCGGAGGGAACACCGGGGAGCTGTTTTTT.

By proportion, this clonotype is medium-sized. CDR3 in amino acids: CASSQDPLNYGYTF. Here the CDR3 DNA reads TGTGCCAGCAGCCAAGATCCTTTGAACTATGGCTACACCTTC. V and J are TRBV7-2 and TRBJ1-2; D not resolved. The germline CDR1 and CDR2 sequences are SGHTA and FQGNSA. Trimming pared 5 bases from V and 2 bases from J, leaving 12 bases between. The CDR3 contains 14 residues.

The table lists this clonotype with a few counts. The chain combines TRBV11-2 with TRBJ1-6; D not certain. The CDR3 runs 15 residues. The V gene lost 6 bases and the J gene lost 9 bases, with 18 bases spanning the gap. The V gene's germline CDR1 is SGHAT and CDR2 FQNNGV. The CDR3 loop reads CASRRDPVIGSPLHF. In DNA, the CDR3 is TGTGCCAGCAGACGTGACCCCGTAATCGGTTCACCCCTCCACTTT.